The 5 T cell receptor beta chains below come from one sample, sequenced in a study of metastatic and nonmetastatic thyroid tumors. Thyroid surgery took place with no prior treatment in any patient. TCRdb reprocessed the PCR reads using MiXCR. The data contain 35,000 or so clones, roughly a sixth of them singletons. The sequencing input was blood. These receptors were obtained from a male donor with papillary thyroid cancer or a benign thyroid nodule (not recorded which). Some clones in this sample may be carry-over from other donors' samples.

This clone was detected once. One end of the junction does not line up with germline, which may come from a read error. V and J are TRBV5-6 and TRBJ2-7; D remains ambiguous. The CDR3 has 15 residues. CDR1 is SGHDT, CDR2 YYEEEE, per germline. The CDR3 is CAISPTVAGAYEQYF. DNA for the CDR3: TGTGCCATCAGCCCTACGGTGGCAGGAGCCTACGAACAGTACTTC.

The table lists this clone with many counts. The chain carries TRBV27 and TRBJ2-1; 13 positions match TRBD2. Trimming at V came to 5 bases and at J to 8 bases, leaving 9 bases not matched to a gene. Germline loops: CDR1 MNHEY, CDR2 SMNVEV (reference sequence). The CDR3 covers 16 residues. The CDR3 DNA reads as TGTGCCAGCAGTCCGCTCGGGACTAGCGGGATCGATGAGCAGTTCTTC. Translating gives CASSPLGTSGIDEQFF.

This clone was counted a few times. This chain links TRBV28 with TRBJ2-7; a possible D gene is TRBD2 (5 bases). Germline V gene lookup returns CDR1 MDHEN and CDR2 SYDVKM. This CDR3 has 14 amino acids. Trimming cost V 8 bases and J 6 bases, with 20 bases left between them. CDR3 in amino acids: CASGQGGDPGEQYF. For the CDR3, the DNA is TGTGCCAGCGGCCAAGGAGGAGACCCCGGCGAGCAGTACTTC.

This clone was recorded at least ten times. The chain employs TRBV29-1 and TRBJ1-2; the D gene is possibly TRBD1 (6 bases). This CDR3 is built from 11 residues. V was pared by 7 bases and J by 9 bases, with 15 bases between. Germline values: CDR1 SQVTM, CDR2 ANQGSEA. DNA for the CDR3: TGCAGCGCTAGACAGGATTTGAGCTACACCTTC. Translated, it gives CSARQDLSYTF.

This clone has a count of ten or more. The chain joins TRBV10-2 to TRBJ1-4; TRBD1 matches 7 bases. CDR3 length equals 16 residues. After removal of 3 bases from V and 8 bases from J, the junction contained 12 bases not matched to a gene. Germline CDR1 WSHSY, CDR2 SAAADI. The CDR3 here is CASSDPGQVAREKLFF. CDR3 DNA sequence: TGCGCCAGCAGTGATCCCGGACAGGTTGCTCGGGAAAAACTGTTTTTT.